The following is a T cell receptor beta chain sequence with its context. This sample was included in a study of blood T cell repertoires in COVID-19. Study in general: Samples representing acute and convalescent COVID-19 were sourced from the United States, Italy and Spain.

The CDR3 sequence is 16 residues long. Germline CDR1 and CDR2: MNHNS and SASEGT. V was shortened by 4 bases and J by 1 base, with 14 bases between the two germline ends. Authors' methods: Reference gene primer amplification in the assay estimated nucleated cell counts. Sequencing used immunoSEQ multiplex PCR; TCRdb keeps in-frame clones, though not all of them. Clonal size and the V and J genes are those of that table, whereas D and trimming came from the DNA. This sample yields 120,000 to 150,000 clones, of which around 84% are seen a single time; about 5% belongs to the top ten. Input material: peripheral blood. This sequence joins TRBV6-1 and TRBJ1-5, with D unclear. This TCR was sampled from a woman aged 45-59 years with acute or convalescent COVID-19. The CDR3 DNA is TGTGCCAGCAGTGCGAGTACAGCTATAAGCAATCAGCCCCAGCATTTT. This codes for CASSASTAISNQPQHF.